This T cell receptor beta chain was identified during a study of chemoradiotherapy in HPV16-positive cancers. Study details: Functional T-cell assays on a couple of HPV16-positive patients' cells defined candidate HPV-specific clones and common TCR motifs.

Data came from immunoSEQ multiplex PCR; TCRdb stores just in-frame clones and leaves some out. The table shows more than 8,500 clones, with around 93% occurring only once. Broader study findings: During treatment, candidate HPV-specific clones and E7-related motifs expanded in tumor.

A word on this clone: Its antigen is as yet unknown.

The source was blood, collected from a patient who underwent chemoradiotherapy. The sequence came from a human donor with HPV-associated anogenital cancer.

CDR3: CASSHQFTENQETQYF. Written as DNA, the CDR3 is TGTGCCAGCAGCCATCAGTTTACAGAGAACCAAGAGACCCAGTACTTC. The chain recombines TRBV4-2 with TRBJ2-5; no definite D call. V lost 3 bases to trimming and J lost 0 bases, with 14 bases between them. This CDR3 is built from 16 residues. Germline assignment: CDR1 LGHNA and CDR2 YNFKEQ.